The rows below give T cell receptor beta chains drawn from one sample of a study of control samples from healthy donors and cancer patients. Profiled with immunoSEQ multiplex PCR; TCRdb holds only in-frame clones, not every one. The sample has 60,000 to 95,000 clones, roughly 80% seen once; the top ten hold around 15%. Sequencing input: blood. The receptors stem from a man aged 50-60 years in good health. Both conserved end residues are part of each CDR3. The order of the fields is J gene, clone size, V gene, D gene, CDR3 DNA, CDR3 protein. D genes are given only for firm matches. Clone size, where shown, is once, few, many, or a class for clones that have expanded.

TRBJ1-1,-,TRBV30,-,TGTGCCTGGAATAGGGGTCCGAACACTGAAGCTTTCTTT,CAWNRGPNTEAFF
TRBJ1-4,-,TRBV19,TRBD1,TGTGCCAGTAGTATAGGCGGGACAGGAGGCGAAAAACTGTTTTTT,CASSIGGTGGEKLFF
TRBJ1-6,-,TRBV5-1,-,TGCGCCAGCAGCTTGGCAGCAGGGAGTGATTCACCCCTCCACTTT,CASSLAAGSDSPLHF
TRBJ1-5,-,TRBV6-4,TRBD1,TGTGCCAGCAAAATCTCTCCACACAAAGTAACAGGGGTTAATCAGCCCCAGCATTTT,CASKISPHKVTGVNQPQHF
TRBJ2-1,-,TRBV24-1,-,TGTGCCACCAGTGATCCCGGACAGCAGTACAATGAGCAGTTCTTC,CATSDPGQQYNEQFF
TRBJ1-2,-,TRBV6-2/TRBV6-3,-,TGTGCCAGCAGTTACTCGGGGAACAGGGTTGATGGCTACACCTTC,CASSYSGNRVDGYTF
TRBJ2-2,-,TRBV7-9,TRBD1,TGTGCCAGCAGCTTACAGGGGGCGAACACCGGGGAGCTGTTTTTT,CASSLQGANTGELFF
TRBJ2-2,few,TRBV9,TRBD2,TGTGCCAGCAGCGTGGACCCTAGCGGGAGTACCGGGGAGCTGTTTTTT,CASSVDPSGSTGELFF
TRBJ2-7,medium-sized,TRBV19,TRBD2,TGTGCCAGTAGTATCGGGGACTACTCCTACGAGCAGTACTTC,CASSIGDYSYEQYF
TRBJ2-7,-,TRBV23-1,-,TGCGCCAGCAGTCAATCAAACAGGGAGATGGACGAGCAGTACTTC,CASSQSNREMDEQYF
TRBJ2-6,-,TRBV5-1,-,TGCGCCAGCAGCTTGGGTAGGGGCTCTGGGGCCAACGTCCTGACTTTC,CASSLGRGSGANVLTF
TRBJ2-3,-,TRBV9,TRBD1,TGTGCCAGCAGCGGCCGGGACAGGGGTTTCCCAGATACGCAGTATTTT,CASSGRDRGFPDTQYF
TRBJ1-1,few,TRBV6-6,-,TGTGCCAGCGGAACGAGGGGGTTCACTGAAGCTTTCTTT,CASGTRGFTEAFF
TRBJ1-1,-,TRBV19,-,TGTGCCAGTAGTATAATGGAGGGCACTGAAGCTTTCTTT,CASSIMEGTEAFF
TRBJ1-1,-,TRBV29-1,TRBD1,TGCAGCGGGGTGGGACAGGGATCCACTGAAGCTTTCTTT,CSGVGQGSTEAFF
TRBJ2-3,-,TRBV7-2,TRBD1,TGTGCCAGCAGCTCGGACAGGGGTTCGCAGTATTTT,CASSSDRGSQYF
TRBJ2-1,-,TRBV6-2/TRBV6-3,-,TGTGCCAGCAGTTACGGCAATGAGCAGTTCTTC,CASSYGNEQFF
TRBJ2-1,-,TRBV4-1,TRBD1,TGCGCCAGCAGCCAAGATCTTACAGGGGCGGAGCAGTTCTTC,CASSQDLTGAEQFF
TRBJ1-5,-,TRBV7-2,-,TGTGCCAGCAGCCCAAACGGGGATCAGCCCCAGCATTTT,CASSPNGDQPQHF
TRBJ2-1,-,TRBV7-2,TRBD1,TGTGCCAGCCTCCCGGGGACAGGGCTTTACAATGAGCAGTTCTTC,CASLPGTGLYNEQFF
TRBJ2-3,-,TRBV13,TRBD2,TGTGCCAGCAGCACGAGAAACCCACTAGCGGGAGAGGTTCGGGCAGATACGCAGTATTTT,CASSTRNPLAGEVRADTQYF
TRBJ1-1,-,TRBV30,TRBD1,TGTGCCTGGAGTTCAGGGGGCGCGGGGAACACTGAAGCTTTCTTT,CAWSSGGAGNTEAFF
TRBJ2-1,-,TRBV12-3/TRBV12-4,-,TGTGCCAGCAGTGGAGCAGGAGAGCAGTTCTTC,CASSGAGEQFF
TRBJ1-2,few,TRBV5-4,-,TGTGCCAGCAGAGCCAGAGACAGAATCTATGGCTACACCTTC,CASRARDRIYGYTF
TRBJ2-1,-,TRBV5-1,-,TGCGCCAGCAGCACAGAGGGAGGCGAGCAGTTCTTC,CASSTEGGEQFF
TRBJ1-3,once,TRBV7-2,-,TGTGCCAGCAGACCGCAGGAATCCTCTGGAAACACCATATATTTT,CASRPQESSGNTIYF
TRBJ2-1,-,TRBV28,-,TGTGCCAGCAGTTTTCTCTCCCGAGAGCAGTTCTTC,CASSFLSREQFF
TRBJ2-7,once,TRBV6-6,-,TGTGCCAGCACCTTGGGACCCTCGGAGGGGTACGAGCAGTACTTC,CASTLGPSEGYEQYF
TRBJ1-1,-,TRBV5-6,-,TGTGCCAGCAGCCACTACCGTTCGATGAGGGCTGAAGCTTTCTTT,CASSHYRSMRAEAFF
TRBJ1-5,few,TRBV19,TRBD1,TGTGCCAGTCTGGGAGGGACAGTAGGCCGCAATCAGCCCCAGCATTTT,CASLGGTVGRNQPQHF
TRBJ2-5,-,TRBV27,-,TGTGCCAGCAGTAACCTACAAGAGACCCAGTACTTC,CASSNLQETQYF
TRBJ2-3,-,TRBV27,TRBD2,TGTGCCAGCAGTTTGTCGACCGGGACTAGCGGGAGTGGTGGTACGCAGTATTTT,CASSLSTGTSGSGGTQYF
TRBJ2-3,-,TRBV19,-,TGTGCCAGTAGTTTCACAGGGTGGGGTGCCGATACGCAGTATTTT,CASSFTGWGADTQYF
TRBJ1-6,-,TRBV28,TRBD1,TGTGCCAGCAGGGGGCCCAGGGGGAATTCACCCCTCCACTTT,CASRGPRGNSPLHF
TRBJ2-7,-,TRBV21-1,-,TGTGCCAGCAGCAATTGGACAGGTTCGGACGAGCAGTACTTC,CASSNWTGSDEQYF